These T cell receptor beta chains were read from a single sample in a study of blood T cell repertoires in COVID-19. Profiling relied on immunoSEQ multiplex PCR, and the TCRdb table lists in-frame clones only, not all of them. The sample shows about 200,000 clones, under 90% of them seen only once. Material for sequencing was peripheral blood. These receptor sequences come from a man in his sixties who had recovered from COVID-19. CDR3s include the opening cysteine and the closing phenylalanine or tryptophan. D genes are given only for firm matches. For some rows the clone size is stated as once, few or many, or as a class when expanded; others skip it.

j_gene: TRBJ2-1
abundance: .
v_gene: TRBV9
d_gene: .
CDR3nt: TGTGCCAGCAGCTTGACTTCCAGCTCCTACAATGAGCAGTTCTTC
CDR3aa: CASSLTSSSYNEQFF

j_gene: TRBJ2-7
abundance: once
v_gene: TRBV5-5
d_gene: .
CDR3nt: TGTGCCAGCAGCTTGGTCTCTTCCTACGAGCAGTACTTC
CDR3aa: CASSLVSSYEQYF

j_gene: TRBJ2-2
abundance: .
v_gene: TRBV6-5
d_gene: .
CDR3nt: TGTGCCAGCAGTTACTATAGTCAGAACACCGGGGAGCTGTTTTTT
CDR3aa: CASSYYSQNTGELFF

j_gene: TRBJ2-3
abundance: .
v_gene: TRBV19
d_gene: TRBD2
CDR3nt: TGTGCCAGTAGTGCCCCAAGCGGACTAGCGGTATCAGATACGCAGTATTTT
CDR3aa: CASSAPSGLAVSDTQYF

j_gene: TRBJ1-2
abundance: .
v_gene: TRBV5-1
d_gene: .
CDR3nt: TGCGCCAGCAGCCCACAGGAGAACTATGGCTACACCTTC
CDR3aa: CASSPQENYGYTF

j_gene: TRBJ2-2
abundance: .
v_gene: TRBV6-2/TRBV6-3
d_gene: .
CDR3nt: TGTGCCAGCAGTTACAGGGCAGGGATTGTGGCCGGGGAGCTGTTTTTT
CDR3aa: CASSYRAGIVAGELFF

j_gene: TRBJ2-2
abundance: once
v_gene: TRBV7-9
d_gene: TRBD1
CDR3nt: TGTGCCAGCAGCCCAACAGGGGGCGTGACCGGGGAGCTGTTTTTT
CDR3aa: CASSPTGGVTGELFF

j_gene: TRBJ2-7
abundance: .
v_gene: TRBV5-6
d_gene: TRBD1
CDR3nt: TGTGCCAGCAGCAGGGGGGACAGGGGTGCGCAGTACTTC
CDR3aa: CASSRGDRGAQYF

j_gene: TRBJ2-1
abundance: .
v_gene: TRBV19
d_gene: TRBD2
CDR3nt: TGTGCCAGTAGTATCGGGAGGAGCTCCTACAATGAGCAGTTCTTC
CDR3aa: CASSIGRSSYNEQFF

j_gene: TRBJ2-5
abundance: .
v_gene: TRBV7-2
d_gene: TRBD2
CDR3nt: TGTGCCAGCAGCTTAGCTAGCGGGAACCTTGAGACCCAGTACTTC
CDR3aa: CASSLASGNLETQYF

j_gene: TRBJ1-4
abundance: .
v_gene: TRBV11-2
d_gene: .
CDR3nt: TGTGCCAGCAGCTTAGTCGCAGGGATCAATGAAAAACTGTTTTTT
CDR3aa: CASSLVAGINEKLFF

j_gene: TRBJ2-4
abundance: .
v_gene: TRBV9
d_gene: TRBD2
CDR3nt: TGTGCCAGCAGCGTACTAGCGGGAGGCGACAAAAACATTCAGTACTTC
CDR3aa: CASSVLAGGDKNIQYF

j_gene: TRBJ1-4
abundance: .
v_gene: TRBV5-8
d_gene: TRBD1
CDR3nt: TGTGCCAGCAGCCTTGATTGGACAGGGCCGGATGAAAAACTGTTTTTT
CDR3aa: CASSLDWTGPDEKLFF

j_gene: TRBJ2-1
abundance: .
v_gene: TRBV4-1
d_gene: TRBD2
CDR3nt: TGCGCCAGCAGCCAAGAAACTAGCGGGAGGGGTCGCCTAAACAATGAGCAGTTCTTC
CDR3aa: CASSQETSGRGRLNNEQFF

j_gene: TRBJ2-5
abundance: .
v_gene: TRBV7-2
d_gene: .
CDR3nt: TGTGCCAGCAGCTCGAAAGGACAGTGGGAGACCCAGTACTTC
CDR3aa: CASSSKGQWETQYF

j_gene: TRBJ2-3
abundance: .
v_gene: TRBV19
d_gene: TRBD2
CDR3nt: TGTGCCAGTAGTTTACTAGCGGGGGAGCCCACAGATACGCAGTATTTT
CDR3aa: CASSLLAGEPTDTQYF